These T cell receptor beta chains were read from a single sample in a study of blood T cells in healthy people across ages. Using its own MiXCR run on the 5' RACE reads, TCRdb lists one record per CDR3 protein. The sample lists under 1 million distinct CDR3 sequences, 40% to 50% occurring once. The sample taken for sequencing was blood. All receptors derive from a man in his sixties in good health. CDR3s include the opening cysteine and the closing phenylalanine or tryptophan. The order of the fields is J gene, clone size, D gene, V gene, CDR3 protein, CDR3 DNA. A D gene is named only where the DNA matches it firmly. Clone size is given for some rows only: seen once, a few or many times, or a class if the clone is expanded.

>TRBJ1-5|NA|TRBD1|TRBV4-2
CASSQAGGQGEKPQHF
TGTGCCAGCAGCCAGGCCGGGGGACAGGGAGAGAAGCCCCAGCATTTT
>TRBJ1-1|few|NA|TRBV11-2
CASSLTFANTEAFF
TGTGCCAGCAGCCTCACGTTTGCGAACACTGAAGCTTTCTTT
>TRBJ2-1|NA|TRBD2|TRBV5-1
CASSLYAGGYNEQFF
TGCGCCAGCAGCTTGTATGCGGGGGGTTACAATGAGCAGTTCTTC
>TRBJ2-3|NA|TRBD2|TRBV6-5
CASRPRVSGDTDTQYF
TGTGCCAGCAGGCCCCGGGTTAGCGGGGACACAGATACGCAGTATTTT
>TRBJ2-3|NA|TRBD2|TRBV6-1
CASSSGGWYETQYF
TGTGCCAGCAGTAGCGGGGGCTGGTACGAAACGCAGTATTTT
>TRBJ2-3|many|NA|TRBV11-2
CASSPLVRNTQYF
TGTGCCAGCAGTCCTCTGGTTAGGAATACGCAGTATTTT
>TRBJ2-1|NA|NA|TRBV21-1
CASSKGAGRGISEQFF
TGTGCCAGCAGCAAAGGAGCGGGGAGGGGGATAAGTGAGCAGTTCTTC
>TRBJ2-7|few|NA|TRBV7-2
CASSLGPGTVSYEQYF
TGTGCCAGCAGCTTAGGACCCGGGACGGTCTCCTACGAGCAGTACTTC
>TRBJ1-5|few|NA|TRBV20-1
CSAGQNNQPQHF
TGCAGTGCTGGACAGAACAATCAGCCCCAGCATTTT
>TRBJ2-1|NA|TRBD2|TRBV20-1
CSAERSSGGPDEQFF
TGCAGTGCTGAGCGCAGTAGCGGGGGGCCTGATGAGCAGTTCTTC
>TRBJ2-1|NA|NA|TRBV28
CASSYRDKQFF
TGTGCCAGCAGTTACCGGGATAAGCAGTTCTTC
>TRBJ1-1|NA|NA|TRBV29-1
CSGRQSMNTEAFF
TGCAGCGGCCGACAGAGCATGAACACTGAAGCTTTCTTT
>TRBJ1-2|NA|NA|TRBV29-1
CSVDVHNYGCTF
TGCAGCGTTGATGTACATAACTATGGCTGCACCTTC
>TRBJ2-7|once|NA|TRBV5-1
CASNLQYFRDEQYF
TGCGCCAGCAACCTACAGTATTTTCGGGACGAGCAGTACTTC
>TRBJ2-3|NA|TRBD2|TRBV20-1
CGARLAGNTDTQYF
TGCGGTGCTAGACTAGCGGGGAACACAGATACGCAGTATTTT
>TRBJ2-5|NA|NA|TRBV24-1
CATSDSRQAKGEQYF
TGTGCCACCAGTGATTCCCGACAGGCCAAGGGGGAGCAGTACTTC
>TRBJ2-3|few|NA|TRBV7-2
CASSIGVAGPQGTQYF
TGTGCCAGCTCCATAGGCGTGGCGGGTCCTCAGGGGACGCAGTATTTT
>TRBJ1-2|NA|TRBD1|TRBV5-5
CASSLRGQGSDGYTF
TGTGCCAGCAGCTTGAGGGGGCAGGGGTCGGATGGCTACACCTTC
>TRBJ2-7|NA|NA|TRBV27
CASSSHRTDSSYEQYF
TGTGCCAGCAGTTCTCACAGGACTGATAGCTCCTACGAGCAGTACTTC
>TRBJ1-6|NA|NA|TRBV5-5
CASSLAFVSGVSPLHF
TGTGCCAGCAGCTTGGCGTTCGTTTCAGGGGTCTCACCCCTCCACTTT
>TRBJ2-7|few|TRBD1|TRBV6-2/TRBV6-3
CASSYHRQGAYEQYF
TGTGCCAGCAGTTACCACAGACAGGGGGCCTACGAGCAGTACTTC
>TRBJ1-2|NA|NA|TRBV20-1
CSARAPASRDYGYTF
TGCAGTGCTAGAGCTCCCGCTTCCCGGGACTATGGCTACACCTTC
>TRBJ2-1|NA|NA|TRBV9
CASSASSYKSSYNEQFF
TGTGCCAGCAGCGCATCCTCTTACAAGAGCTCCTACAATGAGCAGTTCTTC